This T cell receptor beta chain was sequenced for a study of cytomegalovirus exposure and HLA in healthy donors. Overall study context: Of several hundred genotyped donors, about 80% clustered with self-reported Caucasian donors.

Regarding the study as a whole: Earlier analysis found most TCR beta V segments productive about 87% or about 30% of the time.

The germline CDR1 and CDR2 sequences are LNHDA and SQIVND (reference sequence). The CDR3 length is 15 residues. Concerning this clone itself: What it binds is unknown. The junction shows a germline mismatch at one end, possibly a read error.

Use of 60 Vbeta and 13 Jbeta primers characterized the PCR. Sequencing used immunoSEQ multiplex PCR; TCRdb keeps in-frame clones, though not all of them. The repertoire holds more than 100,000 clones, with 80% as singletons. This cohort consisted of healthy bone marrow donors. The origin of this receptor is a man aged 45 to 65 in good health and CMV-seronegative. Source material: PBMCs. The genes are TRBV19 and TRBJ1-5; 7 bases fit TRBD1. DNA for the CDR3: TGTGCCGGTAGTGAGGGACAGACTAGCAATCAGCCCCAGCATTTT. Its protein product is CAGSEGQTSNQPQHF.